The clone carrying this T cell receptor (beta chain) occurred a few times. Its antigen is currently unknown. The sample is drawn from a study of T cells in localized non-small cell lung cancer. Study-wide results and caveats: Appearances in adjacent lung were noted for a median approximately 52 of the top 100 tumor clones. Clonality peaked in uninvolved adjacent lung rather than tumor.

Produced via immunoSEQ multiplex PCR; TCRdb's table is partial and in-frame only. The data show around 1,500 clones, 25% seen once. With V trimmed by 3 bases and J by 4 bases, 8 bases remained unmatched. The CDR3 covers 16 residues. CDR1 and CDR2 (germline): SGDLS, YYNGEE. The rearrangement links TRBV9 to TRBJ2-2; TRBD2 matches 8 bases. The sequence was collected from a woman aged 40-69 years with stage I lung adenocarcinoma. The source was lung tumor tissue, collected before any cancer treatment. The CDR3 here is CASSAPGGLITGELFF. The CDR3 DNA is TGTGCCAGCAGCGCACCGGGGGGGCTGATCACCGGGGAGCTGTTTTTT.